The rows below give T cell receptor beta chains drawn from one sample of a study of CD8 T cells in Susac syndrome. TCRdb re-called the immunoSEQ multiplex PCR reads with MiXCR, one entry per CDR3 protein. The sample has some 150,000 distinct CDR3 sequences, 95% to 96% seen once. What was sequenced was CD8+ T cells from PBMCs. These receptors all come from a human donor with multiple sclerosis. CDR3s include the opening cysteine and the closing phenylalanine or tryptophan. Fields, in order: D gene, J gene, clone size, V gene, CDR3 protein, CDR3 DNA. The D gene is left open where the match is weak. Size is stated for part of the rows, as once, few or many counts, or as a class when the clone is expanded.

.,TRBJ1-1,.,TRBV4-1,CASGAVRSEAFF,TGCGCCAGCGGTGCTGTGAGGAGTGAAGCTTTCTTT
.,TRBJ2-1,.,TRBV3-1,CASSQGYGGSREEQFF,TGTGCCAGCAGCCAAGGCTACGGGGGATCCAGGGAGGAGCAGTTCTTC
TRBD1,TRBJ2-5,.,TRBV20-1,CSAPIDRGPGTQYF,TGCAGTGCTCCAATCGACAGGGGTCCAGGGACCCAGTACTTC
TRBD2,TRBJ2-1,.,TRBV7-9,CASSPQGLAQYNEQFF,TGTGCCAGCAGCCCCCAAGGACTAGCTCAGTACAATGAGCAGTTCTTC
TRBD1,TRBJ1-1,once,TRBV7-9,CASSLVLAGGEAFF,TGTGCCAGCAGCTTAGTTTTAGCAGGGGGCGAAGCTTTCTTT
TRBD2,TRBJ2-3,once,TRBV2,CASSDLGLAGGHQADTQYF,TGTGCCAGCAGTGACTTGGGACTAGCGGGGGGGCATCAAGCAGATACGCAGTATTTT
.,TRBJ1-5,once,TRBV23-1,CASSIGTPSGVNQPQHF,TGCGCCAGCAGCATCGGGACACCCTCAGGCGTCAATCAGCCCCAGCATTTT
.,TRBJ1-5,.,TRBV9,CASSVGANQPQHF,TGTGCCAGCAGCGTAGGAGCAAACCAGCCCCAGCATTTT
.,TRBJ1-2,.,TRBV6-5,CASSRTSDGYTF,TGTGCCAGCAGTAGGACGTCGGACGGCTACACCTTC
.,TRBJ2-3,.,TRBV6-5,CASSYSLGTQYF,TGTGCCAGCAGTTACTCCCTAGGGACGCAGTATTTT
.,TRBJ1-2,.,TRBV3-1,CASSHPGRLYGYTF,TGTGCCAGCAGCCACCCCGGCAGGCTCTATGGCTACACCTTC
.,TRBJ1-5,.,TRBV23-1,CASSQAQYSNQPQHF,TGCGCCAGCAGTCAAGCACAGTATAGCAATCAGCCCCAGCATTTT
.,TRBJ2-5,.,TRBV6-5,CASSNGTPQETQYF,TGTGCCAGCTCCAACGGGACGCCTCAAGAGACCCAGTACTTC
.,TRBJ1-5,.,TRBV2,CASRQGPPDQPQHF,TGTGCCAGCAGACAGGGACCCCCCGATCAGCCCCAGCATTTT
.,TRBJ1-1,.,TRBV5-1,CASKLGTEAFF,TGCGCCAGCAAGCTTGGAACTGAAGCTTTCTTT
TRBD2,TRBJ2-5,.,TRBV2,CASSVIYGGGRRETQYF,TGTGCCAGCAGTGTTATCTATGGCGGGGGGAGGCGAGAGACCCAGTACTTC
.,TRBJ1-1,.,TRBV29-1,CSVRGESSTEAFF,TGCAGCGTTCGTGGGGAGTCGAGCACTGAAGCTTTCTTT
TRBD1,TRBJ2-2,.,TRBV15,CATSREGTGYTGELFF,TGTGCCACCAGCAGAGAGGGGACAGGGTACACCGGGGAGCTGTTTTTT
.,TRBJ1-4,.,TRBV27,CASRGPNEKLFF,TGTGCCAGCAGAGGACCTAATGAAAAACTGTTTTTT
.,TRBJ2-7,.,TRBV9,CASSPLIEPTPYEQYF,TGTGCCAGCAGCCCACTAATAGAGCCCACTCCCTACGAGCAGTACTTC
.,TRBJ1-2,.,TRBV7-6,CATSPGEANYGYTF,TGTGCCACTTCTCCTGGGGAGGCTAACTATGGCTACACCTTC
TRBD2,TRBJ2-6,.,TRBV14,CASSQTRLASPGANVLTF,TGTGCCAGCAGCCAAACTCGACTAGCATCCCCTGGGGCCAACGTCCTGACTTTC
.,TRBJ2-1,.,TRBV29-1,CSVDSGPSSYNEQFF,TGCAGCGTTGATTCGGGGCCTAGCTCCTACAATGAGCAGTTCTTC
TRBD1,TRBJ1-6,once,TRBV7-9,CASSSADRFHSPLHF,TGTGCCAGCAGCTCCGCGGACAGGTTTCATTCACCCCTCCACTTT
.,TRBJ1-2,.,TRBV5-1,CASSLGTREDYGYTF,TGCGCCAGCAGCTTGGGGACCAGGGAGGACTATGGCTACACCTTC
.,TRBJ2-4,.,TRBV2,CASSEHRGIQYF,TGTGCCAGCTCGGAACACCGGGGCATTCAGTACTTC
.,TRBJ2-1,few,TRBV7-2,CASSLLEASYNEQFF,TGTGCCAGCAGCTTACTTGAAGCCTCCTACAATGAGCAGTTCTTC
TRBD2,TRBJ2-1,.,TRBV20-1,CSAKELAGSHEQFF,TGCAGTGCCAAGGAGCTAGCGGGGTCCCATGAGCAGTTCTTC
.,TRBJ2-1,.,TRBV20-1,CSVGTVAGEQFF,TGCAGTGTCGGGACAGTAGCGGGGGAGCAGTTCTTC
.,TRBJ2-1,.,TRBV14,CASSQRDRANEQFF,TGTGCCAGCAGCCAAAGGGATAGGGCCAATGAGCAGTTCTTC
.,TRBJ2-1,.,TRBV20-1,CSAGALGRRVYNEQFF,TGCAGTGCTGGAGCTTTGGGGCGAAGGGTGTACAATGAGCAGTTCTTC
TRBD2,TRBJ2-1,.,TRBV30,CAWSPGLAENEQFF,TGTGCCTGGAGCCCGGGACTAGCAGAAAATGAGCAGTTCTTC
.,TRBJ1-2,.,TRBV12-3/TRBV12-4,CASSLGSGVNYGYTF,TGTGCCAGCAGTTTGGGGTCAGGGGTTAACTATGGCTACACCTTC
TRBD1,TRBJ1-2,.,TRBV29-1,CSVRDRGYGYTF,TGCAGCGTCAGGGACAGGGGCTATGGCTACACCTTC
.,TRBJ1-4,.,TRBV9,CASSVTGLDEKLFF,TGTGCCAGCAGCGTTACAGGGTTGGATGAAAAACTGTTTTTT
.,TRBJ2-1,.,TRBV4-1,CASSQEFGSWRDLFF,TGCGCCAGCAGCCAAGAATTTGGGAGTTGGAGGGATTTGTTCTTC
TRBD1,TRBJ1-1,.,TRBV11-1,CASSIYRGRNTEAFF,TGTGCCAGCAGCATTTACAGGGGGCGGAACACTGAAGCTTTCTTT
.,TRBJ2-1,.,TRBV29-1,CSVLHNEQFF,TGCAGCGTGCTACACAATGAGCAGTTCTTC
.,TRBJ1-5,.,TRBV30,CAWSEAEGAGQPQHF,TGTGCCTGGAGTGAGGCGGAGGGAGCAGGCCAGCCCCAGCATTTT
.,TRBJ1-6,.,TRBV27,CASSPGRNSPLHF,TGTGCCAGCAGTCCTGGACGGAATTCACCCCTCCACTTT
.,TRBJ2-5,.,TRBV27,CASSLSGPAGLETQYF,TGTGCCAGCAGTTTATCCGGACCGGCAGGGTTAGAGACCCAGTACTTC
.,TRBJ2-5,.,TRBV29-1,CSVETENRETQYF,TGCAGCGTTGAGACCGAGAACCGGGAGACCCAGTACTTC
TRBD1,TRBJ2-5,.,TRBV5-6,CASRARDRQETQYF,TGTGCCAGCAGGGCCCGGGACAGACAAGAGACCCAGTACTTC
.,TRBJ1-1,.,TRBV5-1,CASSLAPNTEAFF,TGCGCCAGCAGCTTGGCCCCGAACACTGAAGCTTTCTTT
.,TRBJ1-2,.,TRBV7-9,CASSLALEGLDGYTF,TGTGCCAGCAGCTTAGCATTGGAGGGCCTCGATGGCTACACCTTC